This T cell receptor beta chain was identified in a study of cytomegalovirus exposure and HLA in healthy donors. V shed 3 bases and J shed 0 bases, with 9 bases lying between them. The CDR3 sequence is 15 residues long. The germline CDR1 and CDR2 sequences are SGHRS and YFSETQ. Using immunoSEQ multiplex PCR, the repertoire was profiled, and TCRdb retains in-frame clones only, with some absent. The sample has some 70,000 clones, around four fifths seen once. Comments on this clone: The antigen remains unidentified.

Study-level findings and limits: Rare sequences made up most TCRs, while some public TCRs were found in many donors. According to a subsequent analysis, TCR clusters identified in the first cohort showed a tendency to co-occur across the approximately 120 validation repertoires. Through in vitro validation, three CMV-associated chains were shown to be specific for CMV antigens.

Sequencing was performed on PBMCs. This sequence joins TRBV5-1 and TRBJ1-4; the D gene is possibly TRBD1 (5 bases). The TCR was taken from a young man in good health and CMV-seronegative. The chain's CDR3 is CASSWGGATNEKLFF. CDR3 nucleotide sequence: TGCGCCAGCAGCTGGGGGGGGGCAACTAATGAAAAACTGTTTTTT. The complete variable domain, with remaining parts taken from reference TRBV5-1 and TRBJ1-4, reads KAGVTQTPRYLIKTRGQQVTLSCSPISGHRSVSWYQQTPGQGLQFLFEYFSETQRNKGNFPGRFSGRQFSNSRSEMNVSTLELGDSALYLCASSWGGATNEKLFFGSGTQLSVL.